The 18 T cell receptor beta chains below all came from one sample that was sequenced in a study of T cell repertoires in cytomegalovirus infection. TCRdb processed the reads anew with MiXCR; each CDR3 protein has one entry. The sample yields about 490,000 distinct CDR3 sequences, 10% to 12% seen once. Sequenced sample: PBMCs. Receptors were obtained from a human donor in good health (CMV status not recorded). Some clones in this sample may be carry-over from other donors' samples.

This clonotype has at least ten counts. The rearrangement links TRBV10-3 to TRBJ1-5, with D possibly TRBD1 on 5 matching bases. This CDR3 contains 16 residues. Trimming stripped 1 base from V and 2 bases from J, with 12 bases between. CDR1 is ENHRY, CDR2 SYGVKD, per germline. The DNA of the CDR3 is TGTGCCATCAGTGAGTTTCGGGGGGGAGGCAATCAGCCCCAGCATTTT. This codes for CAISEFRGGGNQPQHF.

Points on this clonotype: This may arise from a read error, as a much more abundant clone is one base away. The V gene is TRBV5-4, the J gene TRBJ2-7, with D maybe TRBD1 (6 bases). Trimming pared 2 bases from V and 3 bases from J, leaving 12 bases between. This CDR3 spans 14 amino acids. CDR1 and CDR2 (germline): SGHNT, YYREEE (reference sequence). The CDR3 loop reads CASSFRRQVYEQYF. CDR3 DNA: TGTGCCAGCAGCTTCCGGAGACAGGTCTACGAGCAGTACTTC. Combining the CDR3 with reference TRBV5-4 and TRBJ2-7 gives the whole variable domain ETGVTQSPTHLIKTRGQQVTLRCSSQSGHNTVSWYQQALGQGPQFIFQYYREEENGRGNFPPRFSGLQFPNYSSELNVNALELDDSALYLCASSFRRQVYEQYFGPGTRLTVT.

This clonotype was seen at least ten times. This chain's CDR3 is CASSLAMDRVEKLFF. The CDR3 DNA follows: TGTGCCAGCAGCTTAGCCATGGACAGGGTTGAAAAACTGTTTTTT. This rearrangement joins TRBV7-9 to TRBJ1-4; 8 bases are shared with TRBD1. With V trimmed by 0 bases and J by 7 bases, 4 bases remained unmatched. Germline CDR1 and CDR2: SEHNR and FQNEAQ (reference sequence). The CDR3 loop spans 15 amino acids.

Points on this clonotype: This may come from a read error, since a much larger clone is one base off. The J gene is TRBJ2-7, the V gene TRBV29-1; the D is unclear. From germline, CDR1 is SQVTM and CDR2 ANQGSEA. This CDR3 has 12 amino acids. The CDR3 region has the DNA TGCAGCGTTGAGGTCCCGAACTACGAGCAGTGCTTC. This gives the protein CSVEVPNYEQCF.

This clonotype was counted a few times. The genes are TRBV11-2 and TRBJ2-2, with D unresolved. The CDR3 consists of 15 residues. CDR1 and CDR2 (germline): SGHAT, FQNNGV. Trimming cost V 1 base and J 3 bases, with 9 bases left between them. The CDR3 DNA sequence: TGTGCCAGCAGCTTAGCCCCGAGATACACCGGGGAGCTGTTTTTT. This gives the protein CASSLAPRYTGELFF.

This clonotype was seen a few times. The rearrangement joins TRBV7-9 to TRBJ1-1; 9 nucleotides agree with TRBD1. Germline trimming cut 4 bases from V and 4 bases from J; bases unmatched to any gene: 7. Germline CDR1 reads SEHNR; CDR2 reads FQNEAQ (reference sequence). The CDR3 consists of 15 residues. In DNA form, the CDR3 reads TGTGCCAGCAGCTCAATGACAGGGGGGGGCACTGAAGCTTTCTTT. Amino acid sequence: CASSSMTGGGTEAFF. The whole variable domain, filled in from reference TRBV7-9 and TRBJ1-1, reads DTGVSQNPRHKITKRGQNVTFRCDPISEHNRLYWYRQTLGQGPEFLTYFQNEAQLEKSRLLSDRFSAERPKGSFSTLEIQRTEQGDSAMYLCASSSMTGGGTEAFFGQGTRLTVV.

As regards this clonotype: A much larger clone lies one base from this, so it may be a read error. The chain is built from TRBV19 and TRBJ2-2; 8 positions agree with TRBD1. The CDR3 sequence is 16 residues long. Per the germline V gene, CDR1 is LNHDA and CDR2 is SQIVND (reference sequence). CDR3 bases: TGTACCAGTAGTATTCAGGGGGCAGCGAACACCGGGGAGCTGTTTTTT. Amino acids: CTSSIQGAANTGELFF.

This clonotype has a count of ten or more. The chain recombines TRBV29-1 with TRBJ2-1; TRBD2 agrees at 13 bases. After removal of 5 bases from V and 5 bases from J, the junction contained 6 bases not matched to a gene. CDR1 and CDR2 from the germline V gene are SQVTM and ANQGSEA. CDR3 length equals 15 residues. CDR3 nucleotides: TGCAGCGTTCCCGGGGGACTAGCGGGAAACAATGAGCAGTTCTTC. Amino acids: CSVPGGLAGNNEQFF.

This clonotype has ten or more counts. The gene calls are TRBV27 and TRBJ2-3; D ambiguous. The V and J ends lost 7 bases and 0 bases respectively, with 11 bases between them. Germline V gene lookup returns CDR1 MNHEY and CDR2 SMNVEV (reference sequence). The length of the CDR3 is 14 residues. The CDR3 nucleotides read TGTGCCAGCAAGAGTATATCTAGCACAGATACGCAGTATTTT. Encoded protein: CASKSISSTDTQYF.

This clonotype was detected ten times or more. V and J are TRBV5-5 and TRBJ1-1; D call uncertain. Germline loops: CDR1 SGHKS, CDR2 YYEKEE (reference sequence). The V end was cut by 0 bases, the J end by 5 bases, with 11 bases between. The CDR3 runs to 14 residues. This CDR3 reads CASSLAGDLTEAFF. CDR3 DNA: TGTGCCAGCAGCTTGGCAGGTGACCTTACTGAAGCTTTCTTT.

This clonotype was counted between two and nine times. V is TRBV7-9 and J is TRBJ2-2, with D perhaps being TRBD1 or TRBD2 (5 bases each). CDR3 length: 16 residues. The germline V gene encodes CDR1 SEHNR and CDR2 FQNEAQ (reference sequence). Trimming left V 4 bases short and J 0 bases short, with 12 bases between. CDR3 sequence reads: CASSSGRVANTGELFF. The CDR3 region has the DNA TGTGCCAGCAGCTCGGGGCGGGTAGCGAACACCGGGGAGCTGTTTTTT.

The table lists this clonotype with a few counts. The genes are TRBV20-1 and TRBJ2-6; no firm D call. CDR1 and CDR2 (germline): DFQATT, SNEGSKA (reference sequence). The CDR3 length is 15 residues. The V end lost 0 bases, the J end lost 4 bases, and 10 bases lay between the germline ends. The CDR3 DNA sequence: TGCAGTGCTAGAGATCTCGGAGTGGGGGCCAACGTCCTGACTTTC. This encodes CSARDLGVGANVLTF.

This clonotype was found many times. The chain uses TRBV2 and TRBJ2-3; D might be TRBD1 or TRBD2, each matching 5 bases. The ends were cut back, 8 bases at V and 2 bases at J, with 11 bases in the middle. CDR1 is SNHLY, CDR2 FYNNEI, per germline. The CDR3 spans 13 residues. The CDR3 nucleotides read TGTGCCAGCGGGGGAGCCTTCACAGATACGCAGTATTTT. Protein product: CASGGAFTDTQYF.

V gene TRBV9 combines with J gene TRBJ2-7; D unresolved. Germline-derived CDR1 and CDR2 are SGDLS and YYNGEE. V lost 0 bases and J lost 5, with 9 bases in between. The CDR3 is 13 amino acids. CDR3 amino acids: CASSVGGSDEQYF. The CDR3 nucleotides are TGTGCCAGCAGCGTAGGGGGTTCGGACGAGCAGTACTTC.

This clonotype was seen many times. The gene calls are TRBV12-3 or TRBV12-4 and TRBJ2-3; the match to TRBD2 covers 8 bases. Trimming took 2 bases from V and 4 from J; bases not matched to a gene: 8. This CDR3 spans 16 amino acids. CDR3 amino acids: CASSLWGGGRSDTQYF. The CDR3 DNA is TGTGCCAGCAGTTTATGGGGCGGGGGGAGATCAGATACGCAGTATTTT.

This clonotype was observed at least ten times. The rearrangement links TRBV7-8 to TRBJ1-1; tentative D call: TRBD1 (5 bases). Germline V CDR1 and CDR2: SGHVS, FQNEAQ. The CDR3 runs 14 residues. Between the trimmed V and J ends, which lost 3 bases and 3 bases, there was a span of 11 bases. DNA for the CDR3: TGTGCCAGCAGCTTTTTGGGGGGGGACACTGAAGCTTTCTTT. Its protein product is CASSFLGGDTEAFF.

The sample holds many counts of this clonotype. The chain uses TRBV27 and TRBJ2-5; TRBD1 is a possible D gene (6 bases). Per germline, CDR1 MNHEY and CDR2 SMNVEV (reference sequence). The CDR3 runs to 15 residues. Trimming took off 0 bases at V and 3 bases at J, with 11 bases between the two ends. The CDR3 reads CASSLSYAGEETQYF. The CDR3 region has the DNA TGTGCCAGCAGTTTATCGTATGCAGGGGAAGAGACCCAGTACTTC.

This clonotype was observed at least ten times. CDR3 sequence (DNA): TGTGCCACCAAAGGGAGGCTAGCGGGAGGAGAGACCCAGTACTTC. It is translated as CATKGRLAGGETQYF. The chain carries TRBV2 and TRBJ2-5; 11 bases align to TRBD2. Germline assignment: CDR1 SNHLY and CDR2 FYNNEI. This CDR3 has 15 amino acids. V shed 10 bases and J 4 bases; nucleotides not matched to a gene: 11.